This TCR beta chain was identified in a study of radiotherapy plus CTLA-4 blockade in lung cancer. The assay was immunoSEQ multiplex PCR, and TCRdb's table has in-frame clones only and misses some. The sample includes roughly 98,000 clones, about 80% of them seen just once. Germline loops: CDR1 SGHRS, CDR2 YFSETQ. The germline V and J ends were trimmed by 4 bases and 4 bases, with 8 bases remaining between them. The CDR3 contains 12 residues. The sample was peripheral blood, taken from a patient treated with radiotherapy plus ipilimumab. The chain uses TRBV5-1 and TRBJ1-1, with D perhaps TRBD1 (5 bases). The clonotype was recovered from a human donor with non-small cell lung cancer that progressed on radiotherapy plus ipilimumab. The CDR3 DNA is TGCGCCAGCAGCGAAGGGGTCACTGAAGCTTTCTTT. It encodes CASSEGVTEAFF.